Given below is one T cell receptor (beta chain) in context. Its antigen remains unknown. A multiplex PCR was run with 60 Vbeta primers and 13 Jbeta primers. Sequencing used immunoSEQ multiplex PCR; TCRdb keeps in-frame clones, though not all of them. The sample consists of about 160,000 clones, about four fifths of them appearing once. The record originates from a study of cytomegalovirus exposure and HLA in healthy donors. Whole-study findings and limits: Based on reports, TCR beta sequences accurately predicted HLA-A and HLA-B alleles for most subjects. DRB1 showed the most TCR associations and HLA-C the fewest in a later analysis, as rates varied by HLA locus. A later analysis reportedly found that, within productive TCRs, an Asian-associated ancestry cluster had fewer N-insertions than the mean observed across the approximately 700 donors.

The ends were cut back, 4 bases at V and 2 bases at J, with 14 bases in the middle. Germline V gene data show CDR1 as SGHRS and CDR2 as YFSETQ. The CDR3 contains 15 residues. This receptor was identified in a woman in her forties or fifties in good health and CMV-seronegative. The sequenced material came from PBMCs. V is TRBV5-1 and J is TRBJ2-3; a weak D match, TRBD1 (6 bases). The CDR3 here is CASSPGDTFTDTQYF. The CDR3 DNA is TGCGCCAGCAGCCCCGGGGACACTTTCACAGATACGCAGTATTTT.